One and the same sample provided the 19 T cell receptor beta chains below, sequenced in a study of shared clonotypes between healthy human individuals. Measured with immunoSEQ multiplex PCR; TCRdb has only the in-frame clones, and not every one. The data show approximately 2.1 million clones, 85% to 95% seen once. The sample comprised naive CD4+ T cells from PBMCs. As for subset: CD45RA+ positively selected. The receptors originated from a man younger than 35 in good health. Some clones in this sample may be carry-over from other donors' samples.

V and J are TRBV2 and TRBJ2-7; 14 bases agree with TRBD2. The germline V gene has CDR1 SNHLY and CDR2 FYNNEI. The CDR3 totals 15 residues. Trimming at V came to 7 bases and at J to 3 bases, leaving 5 bases not matched to a gene. Here the CDR3 reads CASNPGTSGSYEQYF. In DNA, the CDR3 is TGTGCCAGCAACCCCGGGACTAGCGGGAGCTACGAGCAGTACTTC.

The chain couples TRBV18 to TRBJ2-7; tentative D call: TRBD1 (6 bases). V was pared by 5 bases and J by 3 bases, with 17 bases between. The CDR3 sequence is 15 residues long. CDR1 KGHSH and CDR2 LQKENI come from the germline V gene. The CDR3 region is CASSAFDRNYYEQYF. The CDR3 DNA sequence: TGTGCCAGCTCAGCTTTTGACAGGAATTACTACGAGCAGTACTTC.

The chain couples TRBV7-6 to TRBJ1-6; D is uncertain. The CDR3 has 15 amino acids. The germline V gene has CDR1 SGHVS and CDR2 FNYEAQ. V was trimmed by 3 bases and J by 7 bases, leaving 13 bases between them. CDR3 region: CASSFRSSANSPLHF. As DNA, the CDR3 is TGTGCCAGCAGCTTTCGCAGCTCAGCCAATTCACCCCTCCACTTT. Complete variable domain (other parts from reference TRBV7-6 and TRBJ1-6): GAGVSQSPRYKVTKRGQDVALRCDPISGHVSLYWYRQALGQGPEFLTYFNYEAQQDKSGLPNDRFSAERPEGSISTLTIQRTEQRDSAMYRCASSFRSSANSPLHFGNGTRLTVT.

This chain uses TRBV5-5 with TRBJ2-7; no reliable D call. The germline V and J ends were trimmed by 4 bases and 2 bases, with 22 bases remaining between them. This CDR3 contains 17 residues. Germline values: CDR1 SGHKS, CDR2 YYEKEE (reference sequence). DNA of the CDR3: TGTGCCAGCAGCGTTAACCTGGGGTTCTCCTCTCCCTACGAGCAGTACTTC. It translates to CASSVNLGFSSPYEQYF. The full variable domain, with the rest looked up from reference TRBV5-5 and TRBJ2-7, is DAGVTQSPTHLIKTRGQQVTLRCSPISGHKSVSWYQQVLGQGPQFIFQYYEKEERGRGNFPDRFSARQFPNYSSELNVNALLLGDSALYLCASSVNLGFSSPYEQYFGPGTRLTVT.

The chain carries TRBV6-6 and TRBJ2-7; 9 nucleotides agree with TRBD2. This CDR3 is built from 12 residues. Unmatched junction bases numbered 9, after V lost 5 bases and J lost 13 bases. CDR1 and CDR2 (germline): MNHNY, SVGAGI (reference sequence). CDR3 nucleotide sequence: TGTGCCAGCAGTCCCCTTCCGGGACTAGCCTACTTC. Residues: CASSPLPGLAYF.

This clone was seen a few times. This specimen includes other DNA sequences encoding the same CDR3. The rearrangement uses TRBV11-2 and TRBJ2-5; no definite D call. In germline, CDR1 is SGHAT, CDR2 FQNNGV. The CDR3 extends over 12 amino acids. The V and J ends lost 0 bases and 5 bases respectively, with 4 bases between them. The CDR3 nucleotides read TGTGCCAGCAGCTTAGAGCGGGAGACCCAGTACTTC. Translation gives CASSLERETQYF.

Points on this clone: Within the sample, other DNA sequences also encode this same CDR3. The gene calls are TRBV30 and TRBJ1-1; D ambiguous. Germline assignment: CDR1 GTSNPN and CDR2 SVGIG (reference sequence). V lost 0 bases to trimming and J lost 5 bases, with 4 bases between them. This CDR3 region has 11 residues. The CDR3 region is CAWSVETEAFF. The CDR3 bases are TGTGCCTGGAGTGTAGAGACTGAAGCTTTCTTT.

The chain recombines TRBV18 with TRBJ2-3; tentative D call: TRBD2 (6 bases). The germline V and J ends were trimmed by 2 bases and 5 bases, with 14 bases remaining between them. This CDR3 spans 15 amino acids. Germline V gives CDR1 KGHSH, CDR2 LQKENI. CDR3 in DNA: TGTGCCAGCTCACCATTAACGGGAGAGGTAGATACGCAGTATTTT. It codes for CASSPLTGEVDTQYF.

In DNA form, the CDR3 reads TGTGCCAGCAGTAGGGACAGGGGATGGACCCAAGAGACCCAGTACTTC. Translated, it gives CASSRDRGWTQETQYF. This chain joins TRBV25-1 and TRBJ2-5, with TRBD1 matching over 10 bases. The junction had 7 bases not matched to a gene; V was cut back by 5 bases and J by 1 base. Germline-derived CDR1 and CDR2 are MGHDK and SYGVNS. This CDR3 has 16 amino acids.

The V gene is TRBV28, the J gene TRBJ1-4; D is unclear. Germline assignment: CDR1 MDHEN and CDR2 SYDVKM. The CDR3 loop spans 15 amino acids. The V end lost 3 bases, the J end lost 2 bases, and 10 bases lay between the germline ends. CDR3 loop: CASSFEGATNEKLFF. DNA for the CDR3: TGTGCCAGCAGTTTCGAGGGTGCGACTAATGAAAAACTGTTTTTT.

The chain is built from TRBV5-1 and TRBJ2-7; 9 positions match TRBD1. The CDR3 totals 15 residues. Losses at the gene ends were 0 bases for V and 3 bases for J; bases not matched to a gene: 4. Germline V gene data show CDR1 as SGHRS and CDR2 as YFSETQ. CDR3 bases: TGCGCCAGCAGCTTGGCCGGGACAGGGAACTACGAGCAGTACTTC. Residues: CASSLAGTGNYEQYF.

V and J are TRBV2 and TRBJ2-7; a possible D gene is TRBD1 (6 bases). V was cut by 6 bases and J by 0 bases, with 15 bases left in between. Germline CDR1 SNHLY, CDR2 FYNNEI. The CDR3 sequence is 15 residues long. CDR3 sequence (DNA): TGTGCCAGCAGCGTGCGACAGGTGAGCTCCTACGAGCAGTACTTC. Its protein product is CASSVRQVSSYEQYF.

This chain links TRBV9 with TRBJ2-1, with D tentatively TRBD1 (5 bases). Trimming took 0 bases from V and 4 from J, leaving 11 bases between them. The CDR3 covers 15 residues. CDR1 SGDLS and CDR2 YYNGEE come from the germline V gene. CDR3 in amino acids: CASSVGADRYNEQFF. As DNA, the CDR3 is TGTGCCAGCAGCGTAGGAGCAGACAGATACAATGAGCAGTTCTTC.

The chain couples TRBV4-2 to TRBJ1-6, with unresolved D. Looked up from germline, CDR1 is LGHNA and CDR2 is YNFKEQ. The CDR3 is 12 amino acids. Trimming removed 1 base from V and 10 bases from J, with 5 bases in between. The DNA of the CDR3 is TGTGCCAGCAGCCAAGCGTGGTCACCCCTCCACTTT. Amino acid sequence: CASSQAWSPLHF.

The chain links TRBV27 to TRBJ2-3, with D unresolved. V was cut by 4 bases and J by 5 bases, with 10 bases left in between. CDR1 MNHEY and CDR2 SMNVEV come from the germline V gene (reference sequence). The CDR3 length is 13 residues. CDR3 protein: CASSYRVRDTQYF. As DNA, the CDR3 is TGTGCCAGCAGTTACCGGGTACGAGATACGCAGTATTTT.

The gene calls are TRBV28 and TRBJ2-7; 9 nucleotides match TRBD1. The germline V gene has CDR1 MDHEN and CDR2 SYDVKM. Germline trimming cut 6 bases from V and 2 bases from J; bases unmatched to any gene: 11. The CDR3 spans 16 residues. The CDR3 sequence is CASSPRRQGGAYEQYF. Here the CDR3 DNA reads TGTGCCAGCAGCCCCCGAAGACAGGGGGGAGCCTACGAGCAGTACTTC.

The chain carries TRBV25-1 and TRBJ1-1, with 8 positions matching TRBD1. The CDR3 runs 15 residues. V lost 2 bases to trimming and J lost 3 bases; unmatched junction nucleotides: 5. Germline-derived CDR1 and CDR2 are MGHDK and SYGVNS. The CDR3 region has the DNA TGTGCCAGCAGTGAACCTTCGACAGGGGACACTGAAGCTTTCTTT. It codes for CASSEPSTGDTEAFF.

The chain joins TRBV6-6 to TRBJ2-7; D gene ambiguous. The V gene's germline CDR1 is MNHNY and CDR2 SVGAGI (reference sequence). This CDR3 is built from 15 residues. V was clipped by 5 bases and J by 5 bases, with 19 bases between them. CDR3 loop: CASSARSLGENEQYF. The DNA of the CDR3 is TGTGCCAGCAGTGCCCGATCTTTGGGCGAGAACGAGCAGTACTTC.

This chain links TRBV5-1 with TRBJ1-1; the D is unclear. CDR1 SGHRS and CDR2 YFSETQ come from the germline V gene. Trimming cost V 4 bases and J 3 bases, with 4 bases left between them. The CDR3 loop spans 11 amino acids. The CDR3 loop reads CASSRDTEAFF. The CDR3 region has the DNA TGCGCCAGCAGCCGGGACACTGAAGCTTTCTTT.